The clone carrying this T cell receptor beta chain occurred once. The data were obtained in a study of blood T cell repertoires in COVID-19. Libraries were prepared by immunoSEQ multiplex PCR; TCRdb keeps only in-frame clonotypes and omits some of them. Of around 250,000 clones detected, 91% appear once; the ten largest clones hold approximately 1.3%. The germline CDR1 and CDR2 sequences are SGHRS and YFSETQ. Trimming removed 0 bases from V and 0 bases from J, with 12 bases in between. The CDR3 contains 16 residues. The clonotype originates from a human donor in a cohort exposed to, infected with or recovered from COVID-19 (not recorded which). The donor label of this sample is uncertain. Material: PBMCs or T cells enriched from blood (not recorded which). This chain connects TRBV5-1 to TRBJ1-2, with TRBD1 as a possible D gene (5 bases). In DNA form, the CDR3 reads TGCGCCAGCAGCTTGGATTCCCGACAGTCTAACTATGGCTACACCTTC. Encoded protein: CASSLDSRQSNYGYTF. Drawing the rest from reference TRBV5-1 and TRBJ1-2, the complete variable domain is KAGVTQTPRYLIKTRGQQVTLSCSPISGHRSVSWYQQTPGQGLQFLFEYFSETQRNKGNFPGRFSGRQFSNSRSEMNVSTLELGDSALYLCASSLDSRQSNYGYTFGSGTRLTVV.